Here is one TCR beta chain with its context. This specimen belongs to a study of monozygotic twins with inflammatory bowel disease. With the 5' RACE reads reprocessed, TCRdb shows one record per CDR3 protein and no DNA. Its clone listing holds 200,000 to 250,000 distinct CDR3 sequences. Looked up from germline, CDR1 is SQVTM and CDR2 is ANQGSEA. This CDR3 is 14 amino acids long. This TCR derives from a human donor with ulcerative colitis or Crohn's disease, or a healthy co-twin of an affected twin (not recorded which). Sequencing input: blood. This sequence joins TRBV29-1 and TRBJ2-1; no DNA is available, so the TRBD2 call from TCRdb remains unchecked. This chain's CDR3 is CSAAGGLPLDEQFF.